This entry lists 21 T cell receptor beta chains sequenced from one sample in a study of blood T cell repertoires in COVID-19. Profiled with immunoSEQ multiplex PCR; TCRdb holds only in-frame clones, not every one. Here the sample spans tens of thousands of clones, about nine tenths being singletons. The specimen sequenced was peripheral blood. Every receptor here comes from a man in his sixties with COVID-19, enrolled during active disease.

The chain joins TRBV2 to TRBJ2-4, with 7 bases fitting TRBD1. The CDR3 has 13 residues. The trim removed 5 bases at V and 10 bases at J, leaving 8 bases unmatched. Per the germline V gene, CDR1 is SNHLY and CDR2 is FYNNEI. The CDR3 region is CASSRQGQGIQYF. CDR3 in DNA: TGTGCCAGCAGTCGACAGGGCCAGGGAATTCAGTACTTC.

The chain employs TRBV5-1 and TRBJ2-7; 7 positions agree with TRBD1. The CDR3 is made up of 14 amino acids. V gave up 4 bases and J gave up 6 bases; unmatched junction bases: 10. CDR1 and CDR2 (germline): SGHRS, YFSETQ. CDR3 nucleotides: TGCGCCAGCAGCGCGGACCCACAGGGGATCGAGCAGTACTTC. Its translation is CASSADPQGIEQYF. Full variable domain (remainder filled in from reference TRBV5-1 and TRBJ2-7): KAGVTQTPRYLIKTRGQQVTLSCSPISGHRSVSWYQQTPGQGLQFLFEYFSETQRNKGNFPGRFSGRQFSNSRSEMNVSTLELGDSALYLCASSADPQGIEQYFGPGTRLTVT.

The chain uses TRBV27 and TRBJ2-7; 8 bases line up with TRBD2. The V and J ends lost 3 bases and 6 bases, in that order; junction bases with no gene match: 7. The CDR3 spans 14 residues. From germline, CDR1 is MNHEY and CDR2 SMNVEV (reference sequence). CDR3 sequence (DNA): TGTGCCAGCAGTTTCGGTAGCGGGATAGGCGAGCAGTACTTC. This sequence encodes CASSFGSGIGEQYF.

V and J are TRBV14 and TRBJ2-1; D remains unclear. CDR3 length equals 15 residues. V lost 1 base and J lost 5, with 12 bases in between. Germline lookup yields CDR1 SGHDN and CDR2 FVKESK. DNA of the CDR3: TGTGCCAGCAGCCAAGTTCGCGACATCGACAATGAGCAGTTCTTC. Its translation is CASSQVRDIDNEQFF.

This clone has just a few counts. The chain has TRBV3-1 (or the pseudogene TRBV3-2) and TRBJ1-5, with no clear D. Looked up from germline, CDR1 is LGHDT and CDR2 is YNNKEL (reference sequence). This CDR3 is built from 13 residues. Trimming pared 6 bases from V and 8 bases from J, leaving 14 bases between. The CDR3 DNA reads as TGTGCCAGCAGTGGTACAGCCGGCGAGCCCCAGCATTTT. Amino acid sequence: CASSGTAGEPQHF.

This chain connects TRBV9 to TRBJ1-5; D unclear. CDR1 is SGDLS and CDR2 is YYNGEE in the germline V gene. Trimming cost V 0 bases and J 9 bases, with 16 bases left between them. This CDR3 contains 15 residues. CDR3 sequence: CASSVGGREGWPQHF. The DNA for the CDR3 is TGTGCCAGCAGCGTAGGCGGGCGCGAAGGTTGGCCCCAGCATTTT.

The chain combines TRBV11-2 with TRBJ1-6, with 8 bases that match TRBD1. Trimming took 3 bases from V and 4 from J; bases not matched to a gene: 14. The CDR3 length is 19 residues. Germline V gene data show CDR1 as SGHAT and CDR2 as FQNNGV. CDR3 sequence: CASSLPGTGAPSYNSPLHF. The CDR3 DNA sequence: TGTGCCAGCAGCTTGCCCGGGACAGGAGCCCCTTCTTATAATTCACCCCTCCACTTT.

This chain joins TRBV19 and TRBJ1-4, with 8 positions matching TRBD1. The CDR3 length is 16 residues. V dropped 7 bases and J dropped 1; count of bases not matched to a gene: 8. Germline lookup yields CDR1 LNHDA and CDR2 SQIVND (reference sequence). CDR3 in DNA: TGTGCCAGTAAGAGGACAGGGCCTATAACTAATGAAAAACTGTTTTTT. Its translation: CASKRTGPITNEKLFF. The entire variable domain, with the rest obtained from reference TRBV19 and TRBJ1-4, is as follows: DGGITQSPKYLFRKEGQNVTLSCEQNLNHDAMYWYRQDPGQGLRLIYYSQIVNDFQKGDIAEGYSVSREKKESFPLTVTSAQKNPTAFYLCASKRTGPITNEKLFFGSGTQLSVL.

The V and J genes are TRBV6-5 and TRBJ1-5, with D uncertain. Germline assignment: CDR1 MNHEY and CDR2 SVGAGI. Deletions cut 3 bases from V and 2 bases from J, with 8 bases between. This CDR3 region has 14 residues. The CDR3 DNA sequence: TGTGCCAGCAGTTATTCCGGTGGCAATCAGCCCCAGCATTTT. It yields the protein CASSYSGGNQPQHF.

J is TRBJ1-1 and V is TRBV11-2; D possibly corresponds to TRBD1 (5 bases). Germline CDR1 reads SGHAT; CDR2 reads FQNNGV. The germline V and J ends were trimmed by 5 bases and 4 bases, with 14 bases remaining between them. The CDR3 length is 14 residues. The DNA of the CDR3 is TGTGCCAGCAGCCCTCGACAGCCGAGCACTGAAGCTTTCTTT. Protein: CASSPRQPSTEAFF.

This clone appeared a single time. This chain links TRBV30 with TRBJ2-2, with no clear D. The CDR3 runs to 13 residues. The germline V gene encodes CDR1 GTSNPN and CDR2 SVGIG (reference sequence). Trimming stripped 2 bases from V and 0 bases from J, with 4 bases between. This chain's CDR3 is CAWSFTNTGELFF. The CDR3 nucleotides read TGTGCCTGGAGTTTTACGAACACCGGGGAGCTGTTTTTT.

The chain uses TRBV27 and TRBJ1-1; TRBD1 might be the D (6 bases). CDR1 is MNHEY, CDR2 SMNVEV, per germline (reference sequence). CDR3 length: 14 residues. V gave up 0 bases and J gave up 5 bases, with 10 bases separating them. The CDR3, as DNA: TGTGCCAGCAGTTTATCCCCACAGGGAACTGAAGCTTTCTTT. This gives the protein CASSLSPQGTEAFF.

The table lists this clone with a count of one. The V and J genes are TRBV9 and TRBJ1-3; TRBD1 matches at 10 bases. The CDR3 covers 16 residues. Germline V lookup: CDR1 SGDLS, CDR2 YYNGEE. The V segment lost 3 bases and the J segment 0 bases; nucleotides outside the gene matches: 3. The CDR3 spells CASSARTGGSGNTIYF. CDR3 coding DNA: TGTGCCAGCAGCGCCCGGACAGGGGGCTCTGGAAACACCATATATTTT.

There are a few counts of this clone. V and J are TRBV10-1 and TRBJ2-2; D may be TRBD2 (6 bases). Trimming left V 7 bases short and J 7 bases short, with 13 bases between. The CDR3 contains 13 residues. The germline CDR1 and CDR2 sequences are WNHNN and SYGVQD (reference sequence). The CDR3, as DNA: TGCGCCAGCAAGTCTCGGGAGTACGGGGAGCTGTTTTTT. It is translated as CASKSREYGELFF.

The chain has TRBV6-2 or TRBV6-3 and TRBJ2-3; TRBD2 matches 11 bases. V was clipped by 0 bases and J by 3 bases; unmatched bases: 5. In germline, CDR1 is MNHEY, CDR2 SVGEGT. The CDR3 sequence is 17 residues long. The CDR3, as DNA: TGTGCCAGCAGTTACTCTGGGCTAGCGGGGGGTACAGATACGCAGTATTTT. It encodes CASSYSGLAGGTDTQYF.

This clone was counted a single time. This chain links TRBV5-4 with TRBJ2-7, with D perhaps TRBD1 (6 bases). Germline CDR1 reads SGHNT; CDR2 reads YYREEE (reference sequence). Trimming removed 3 bases from V and 2 bases from J, with 12 bases in between. This CDR3 has 14 amino acids. The CDR3 DNA sequence: TGTGCCAGCAGCTCCCAGGGGAAACCCTACGAGCAGTACTTC. Translated, it gives CASSSQGKPYEQYF.

This CDR3 is CASSMGGRGAFF. The DNA for the CDR3 is TGTGCCAGTAGTATGGGAGGCCGAGGGGCTTTCTTT. This rearrangement joins TRBV19 to TRBJ1-1; D gene ambiguous. The germline V gene encodes CDR1 LNHDA and CDR2 SQIVND (reference sequence). Trimming removed 3 bases at V and 11 bases at J, with 13 bases between. CDR3 size: 12 residues.

J is TRBJ2-1 and V is TRBV27; 14 nucleotides agree with TRBD2. Germline trimming cut 5 bases from V and 10 bases from J; bases unmatched to any gene: 10. The V gene's germline CDR1 is MNHEY and CDR2 SMNVEV (reference sequence). The CDR3 has 16 amino acids. The CDR3 sequence: CASSSTSTSGREEQFF. The CDR3, as DNA: TGTGCCAGCAGTAGCACCTCGACTAGCGGGAGGGAGGAGCAGTTCTTC.

This sequence joins TRBV27 and TRBJ1-1, with D possibly being TRBD1 (5 bases). Germline lookup yields CDR1 MNHEY and CDR2 SMNVEV (reference sequence). The ends were cut back, 3 bases at V and 3 bases at J, with 11 bases in the middle. The CDR3 is 14 residues long. The CDR3 protein is CASSLQGGDTEAFF. The CDR3 bases are TGTGCCAGCAGTTTGCAGGGTGGAGACACTGAAGCTTTCTTT.

The rearrangement links TRBV19 to TRBJ2-3; tentatively, D is TRBD2 (5 bases). The CDR3 runs 13 residues. Between the trimmed V and J ends, which lost 7 bases and 2 bases, there was a span of 10 bases. Per germline, CDR1 LNHDA and CDR2 SQIVND (reference sequence). The DNA of the CDR3 is TGTGCCAGTACCGAGCGGCACACAGATACGCAGTATTTT. Encoded protein: CASTERHTDTQYF. Together with reference TRBV19 and TRBJ2-3, the CDR3 gives the full variable domain: DGGITQSPKYLFRKEGQNVTLSCEQNLNHDAMYWYRQDPGQGLRLIYYSQIVNDFQKGDIAEGYSVSREKKESFPLTVTSAQKNPTAFYLCASTERHTDTQYFGPGTRLTVL.

This chain links TRBV5-1 with TRBJ1-2; TRBD1 agrees at 7 bases. Germline values: CDR1 SGHRS, CDR2 YFSETQ. CDR3 length: 12 amino acids. The J segment lost 7 bases and the V segment lost 7 bases, leaving 7 bases of the junction unmatched. In DNA, the CDR3 is TGCGCCAGCGCTCGGACAGGTTCTGGCTACACCTTC. It is translated as CASARTGSGYTF.